These 3 T cell receptor beta chains came from one sample sequenced in a study of memory CD4+ T cells and cytomegalovirus serostatus (dated by TCRdb to about 2019). Single viable CD3+CD4+CD8-CD45RO+ cells were sorted as memory CD4+ T cells on a FACSAria II. Library creation used the immunoSEQ multiplex PCR assay. TCRdb re-hosts the immuneACCESS table, in-frame sequences only. Its copies lack some clones; in the studies checked, an unresolved V gene accounts for under half of them, and the cause for the rest is not known. Present in this sample are about 53,000 clones, roughly 81% of which were seen just once. The ten largest clones take up approximately 0.99% of the sample. Specimen: memory CD4+ T cells from blood. The source of these receptors is an adult in good health and CMV-seronegative.

The chain links TRBV6-1 to TRBJ1-1, with D unresolved. This CDR3 contains 14 residues. Germline CDR1 is MNHNS and CDR2 is SASEGT. V was shortened by 2 bases and J by 1 base, with 8 bases between the two germline ends. The CDR3 loop is CASSEPGRNTEAFF. The CDR3 DNA sequence: TGTGCCAGCAGTGAACCCGGGAGGAACACTGAAGCTTTCTTT.

CDR3 amino acids: CASSPVQPALETQYF. The CDR3 coding sequence is TGCGCCAGCAGCCCGGTGCAGCCCGCTTTAGAGACCCAGTACTTC. This chain links TRBV5-1 with TRBJ2-5; D gene unclear. The CDR3 covers 15 residues. Germline V gene sequence: CDR1 SGHRS, CDR2 YFSETQ. V was clipped by 4 bases and J by 4 bases, with 17 bases between them. The variable domain in full, with the rest retrieved from reference TRBV5-1 and TRBJ2-5, is KAGVTQTPRYLIKTRGQQVTLSCSPISGHRSVSWYQQTPGQGLQFLFEYFSETQRNKGNFPGRFSGRQFSNSRSEMNVSTLELGDSALYLCASSPVQPALETQYFGPGTRLLVL.

This clone was observed once. The sample holds other DNA sequences that translate to the same CDR3. The rearrangement joins TRBV18 to TRBJ1-1; D is ambiguous. Germline CDR1 reads KGHSH; CDR2 reads LQKENI. Trimming took 6 bases from V and 2 from J, leaving 10 bases between them. CDR3 length equals 13 residues. The CDR3 region has the DNA TGTGCCAGCTCTCGTACAGATAACACTGAAGCTTTCTTT. Amino acid sequence: CASSRTDNTEAFF.